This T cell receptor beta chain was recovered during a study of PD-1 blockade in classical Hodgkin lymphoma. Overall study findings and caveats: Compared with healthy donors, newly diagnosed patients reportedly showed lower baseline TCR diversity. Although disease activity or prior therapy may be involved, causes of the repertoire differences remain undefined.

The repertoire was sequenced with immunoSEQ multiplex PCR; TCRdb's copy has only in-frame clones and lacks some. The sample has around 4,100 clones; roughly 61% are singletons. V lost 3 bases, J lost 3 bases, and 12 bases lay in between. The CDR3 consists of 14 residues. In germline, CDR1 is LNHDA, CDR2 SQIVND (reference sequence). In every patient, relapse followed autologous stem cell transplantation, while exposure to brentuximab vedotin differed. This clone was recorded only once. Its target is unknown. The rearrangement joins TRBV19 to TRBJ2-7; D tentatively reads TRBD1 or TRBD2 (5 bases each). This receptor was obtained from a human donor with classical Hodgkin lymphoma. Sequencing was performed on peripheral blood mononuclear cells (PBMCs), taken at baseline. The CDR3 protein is CASSMNRDGYEQYF. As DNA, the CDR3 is TGTGCCAGTAGTATGAATCGGGACGGCTACGAGCAGTACTTC.